This T cell receptor (beta chain) was recorded in a study of blood T cell repertoires in COVID-19. There are a few counts of this clone. Germline CDR1 and CDR2: PRHDT and FYEKMQ (reference sequence). This CDR3 contains 15 residues. The junction had 12 bases not matched to a gene; V was cut back by 5 bases and J by 8 bases. Adults between roughly 18 and 95 years of age took part from fewer than 30 US areas. Each recovered donor of Cohort 3 presented with two negative PCRs, clearance, or symptom resolution. Here immunoSEQ multiplex PCR was the method, and the copy in TCRdb shows in-frame clones only, minus some. The sample has almost 250,000 clones, around 89% seen once.

The receptor was isolated from a woman aged 30 to 39 who had recovered from COVID-19. The sequenced material came from PBMCs or T cells enriched from blood (not recorded which). The J gene is TRBJ1-2, the V gene TRBV13; 9 nucleotides match TRBD1. CDR3 sequence (DNA): TGTGCCAGCAGCCCGGGACAGGGAGTTGGCTGGGGCTACACCTTC. This encodes CASSPGQGVGWGYTF.